A single sample gave rise to the 18 T cell receptor beta chains below, sequenced in a study of blood T cell repertoires in COVID-19 (TCRdb year 2020). The library was made by the immunoSEQ multiplex PCR assay. The source is immuneACCESS, and TCRdb retained only in-frame sequences with V and J called. Part of the clones is not carried over; for the studies checked, unresolved V genes explain less than half of this, and the remainder is unexplained. This sample lists under 150,000 clones; about 76% were detected once. The top ten constitute roughly 9% of the sample. Sequences were obtained from peripheral blood. The source is a woman aged 60 to 75 with active or convalescent COVID-19.

The chain uses TRBV7-3 and TRBJ2-2; 7 nucleotides line up with TRBD2. Germline lookup yields CDR1 SGHTA and CDR2 FQGTGA. The CDR3 has 15 residues. V lost 5 bases to trimming and J lost 6 bases; unmatched junction nucleotides: 9. The CDR3 nucleotides are TGTGCCAGCAGCCTCTCAGGCGGGGGAGCCGGGGAGCTGTTTTTT. Protein sequence: CASSLSGGGAGELFF.

This clone was detected only once. The rearrangement joins TRBV10-1 to TRBJ2-3; D uncertain. Trimming stripped 2 bases from V and 2 bases from J, with 11 bases between. The CDR3 has 15 amino acids. Germline V gives CDR1 WNHNN, CDR2 SYGVQD (reference sequence). CDR3 in amino acids: CASSEGSPDTDTQYF. CDR3 nucleotides: TGCGCCAGCAGTGAGGGTAGTCCCGACACAGATACGCAGTATTTT.

V usage is TRBV28 and J usage is TRBJ2-3, with 9 bases matching TRBD1. The CDR3 is made up of 14 amino acids. Germline V gives CDR1 MDHEN, CDR2 SYDVKM. The junction had 6 bases not matched to a gene; V was cut back by 3 bases and J by 8 bases. CDR3 DNA sequence: TGTGCCAGCAGTTTTGTGGGGACAGGGAGTACGCAGTATTTT. This gives the protein CASSFVGTGSTQYF.

The chain uses TRBV21-1 and TRBJ1-6; TRBD1 was called by the table and not checked on the DNA. TRBV21-1 is noted as a pseudogene. The CDR3 consists of 16 residues. The CDR3 coding sequence is TGTGCCAGCAGCAAAAACCAGGGGGAGGCATTTTCACCCCTCCACTTT. It codes for CASSKNQGEAFSPLHF.

The genes are TRBV6-5 and TRBJ1-1; TRBD1 aligns across 9 bases. Germline CDR1 is MNHEY and CDR2 is SVGAGI. The CDR3 covers 14 residues. Trimming at V came to 8 bases and at J to 1 base, leaving 5 bases not matched to a gene. The CDR3 DNA follows: TGTGCCAGCCGGTGGACAGGGGCGAACACTGAAGCTTTCTTT. Amino acids: CASRWTGANTEAFF.

The chain couples TRBV5-1 to TRBJ2-2, with a possible D match to TRBD1 (7 bases). Germline V gives CDR1 SGHRS, CDR2 YFSETQ. The CDR3 spans 15 residues. V was pared by 4 bases and J by 4 bases, with 14 bases between. In DNA, the CDR3 is TGCGCCAGCAGCATAACAGGGGAGGTCACCGGGGAGCTGTTTTTT. Protein sequence: CASSITGEVTGELFF.

The rearrangement joins TRBV7-5 to TRBJ2-7; the D call TRBD2 from the table was never checked on the DNA. TRBV7-5 is designated a pseudogene. This CDR3 has 11 residues. DNA for the CDR3: TGTGTCAAAAGCTCGGCCTACGAGCAGTACGTC. Amino acids: CVKSSAYEQYV.

This clone was detected only once. The chain has TRBV27 and TRBJ1-1; D unresolved. Trimming removed 2 bases at V and 5 bases at J, with 12 bases between. The CDR3 runs to 14 residues. Germline values: CDR1 MNHEY, CDR2 SMNVEV (reference sequence). In DNA, the CDR3 is TGTGCCAGCAGTTTAAATGGGGAGAGAACTGAAGCTTTCTTT. Translating gives CASSLNGERTEAFF.

The rearrangement links TRBV18 to TRBJ2-3; TRBD2 matches at 10 bases. The CDR3 has 16 amino acids. V dropped 0 bases and J dropped 5; count of bases not matched to a gene: 5. Looked up from germline, CDR1 is KGHSH and CDR2 is LQKENI. Here the CDR3 DNA reads TGTGCCAGCTCACCACCCAAGCGGGGGGGAGAAGATACGCAGTATTTT. This codes for CASSPPKRGGEDTQYF.

The chain links TRBV6-5 to TRBJ1-6; weak D call: TRBD1 (5 bases). V lost 7 bases and J 7 bases, leaving 14 bases between the germline ends. Germline V lookup: CDR1 MNHEY, CDR2 SVGAGI. CDR3 length equals 14 residues. This CDR3 is CASTQTAQNSPLHF. CDR3 DNA: TGTGCCAGCACCCAGACAGCCCAGAATTCACCCCTCCACTTT.

V is TRBV18 and J is TRBJ2-1; a weak D match, TRBD1 (6 bases). V dropped 6 bases and J dropped 4 bases, with 16 bases sitting between them. This CDR3 contains 15 residues. Germline V gene data show CDR1 as KGHSH and CDR2 as LQKENI. The chain's CDR3 is CASSPTRGRYNEQFF. CDR3 DNA: TGTGCCAGCTCCCCCACCAGGGGCAGGTACAATGAGCAGTTCTTC.

The chain has TRBV27 and TRBJ1-2; unclear D gene. CDR3 size: 13 residues. Trimming took 5 bases from V and 4 from J, leaving 11 bases between them. Germline CDR1 is MNHEY and CDR2 is SMNVEV (reference sequence). The CDR3 bases are TGTGCCAGCAGTCCCACCGGACTCTATGGCTACACCTTC. This gives the protein CASSPTGLYGYTF.

The CDR3 region is CASSTRVVAGANVLTF. The CDR3 DNA follows: TGTGCCAGCAGCACCCGCGTGGTGGCTGGGGCCAACGTCCTGACTTTC. The chain couples TRBV5-6 to TRBJ2-6; no firm D call. CDR1 is SGHDT and CDR2 is YYEEEE in the germline V gene. The CDR3 covers 16 residues. Between the trimmed V and J ends, which lost 4 bases and 2 bases, there was a span of 13 bases.

V is TRBV5-1 and J is TRBJ2-1, with 9 positions matching TRBD2. This CDR3 region has 15 residues. CDR1 is SGHRS and CDR2 is YFSETQ in the germline V gene. V was clipped by 3 bases and J by 8 bases; unmatched bases: 9. CDR3 region: CASSSYSGGTDEQFF. CDR3 nucleotide sequence: TGCGCCAGCAGCTCCTATAGCGGGGGAACCGATGAGCAGTTCTTC.

The rearrangement joins TRBV5-5 to TRBJ2-7; the D gene is possibly TRBD2 (6 bases). This CDR3 contains 14 residues. CDR1 and CDR2 (germline): SGHKS, YYEKEE (reference sequence). V gave up 2 bases and J gave up 0 bases, with 9 bases separating them. The CDR3 nucleotides are TGTGCCAGCAGCTTCGGGGGTCACTCCTACGAGCAGTACTTC. Its protein product is CASSFGGHSYEQYF.

The chain links TRBV7-8 to TRBJ1-6; the match to TRBD1 covers 8 bases. The CDR3 is 16 amino acids. With 5 bases clipped from V and 3 bases from J, the junction kept 6 bases outside the gene matches. Germline V gives CDR1 SGHVS, CDR2 FQNEAQ. CDR3 bases: TGTGCCAGCAGCCCCGGGACAGGCAACTATAATTCACCCCTCCACTTT. It translates to CASSPGTGNYNSPLHF.

This clone was seen only once. The V gene is TRBV10-2, the J gene TRBJ2-6, with D hard to call. Germline V lookup: CDR1 WSHSY, CDR2 SAAADI. Between the trimmed V and J ends, which lost 7 bases and 0 bases, there was a span of 13 bases. CDR3 length: 16 residues. CDR3 sequence: CASTPGPRSGANVLTF. The CDR3 DNA sequence: TGCGCCAGCACCCCCGGTCCCCGCTCTGGGGCCAACGTCCTGACTTTC.

This clone was counted once. The rearrangement joins TRBV6-2 or TRBV6-3 to TRBJ1-2; 7 nucleotides align to TRBD1. Per the germline V gene, CDR1 is MNHEY and CDR2 is SVGEGT. The CDR3 sequence is 13 residues long. J lost 2 bases, V lost 4 bases, and 1 base had no gene match. The CDR3 loop is CASSSTGNYGYTF. The CDR3 region has the DNA TGTGCCAGCAGTTCGACAGGGAACTATGGCTACACCTTC.